The sequence of this T cell receptor (beta chain) was determined in a study of T-cell reconstitution after alpha-beta-depleted transplantation in children. Preparation of the TCRbeta library was carried out with unique molecular identifiers. Each CDR3 protein is one row after TCRdb ran MiXCR on the PCR reads. The sample consists of 400,000 to 500,000 distinct CDR3 sequences, 11% of them appearing once. The V end lost 0 bases, the J end lost 0 bases, and 13 bases lay between the germline ends. The CDR3 is 17 amino acids. Germline assignment: CDR1 MNHEY and CDR2 SVGAGI. The sample in question was PBMCs from the stem cell graft donor, obtained from the stem cell graft. The receptor comes from a human donor who donated a stem cell graft to a child with acute myeloid leukemia. The genes are TRBV6-5 and TRBJ2-3; no firm D call. CDR3 in amino acids: CASSYSSFFSSTDTQYF. CDR3 bases: TGTGCCAGCAGTTACTCGAGTTTTTTTTCTAGCACAGATACGCAGTATTTT.